The next 26 T cell receptor beta chains were all read from a single sample in a study of control samples from healthy donors and cancer patients. This table comes from immunoSEQ multiplex PCR, and its TCRdb copy is limited to in-frame clones, with some not included. The data contain just over 150,000 clones, more than 85% of them singletons. Source material: blood. The source of these receptors is a man aged 45-60 years in good health.

CDR3 DNA sequence: TGTGCCAGCAGTTTATGGGCTAGCGGGAGATTTAATGAGCAGTTCTTC. Residues: CASSLWASGRFNEQFF. V usage is TRBV28 and J usage is TRBJ2-1; the match to TRBD2 covers 10 bases. Germline values: CDR1 MDHEN, CDR2 SYDVKM. This CDR3 is built from 16 residues. Trimming at V came to 0 bases and at J to 7 bases, leaving 6 bases not matched to a gene. The variable domain in full, with the rest retrieved from reference TRBV28 and TRBJ2-1, is DVKVTQSSRYLVKRTGEKVFLECVQDMDHENMFWYRQDPGLGLRLIYFSYDVKMKEKGDIPEGYSVSREKKERFSLILESASTNQTSMYLCASSLWASGRFNEQFFGPGTRLTVL.

The CDR3 reads CASSESGVSSYNEQFF. The CDR3 region has the DNA TGTGCCAGCAGTGAAAGCGGAGTGAGCTCCTACAATGAGCAGTTCTTC. The chain employs TRBV6-1 and TRBJ2-1; maybe TRBD2 (5 bases). This CDR3 is built from 16 residues. CDR1 is MNHNS, CDR2 SASEGT, per germline. Between the trimmed V and J ends, which lost 2 bases and 0 bases, there was a span of 11 bases.

The chain is built from TRBV7-9 and TRBJ2-1; D is unresolved. The germline V gene has CDR1 SEHNR and CDR2 FQNEAQ (reference sequence). V lost 8 bases and J 15 bases, leaving 14 bases between the germline ends. This CDR3 region has 10 residues. The CDR3 coding sequence is TGTGCCAGCCCCAGCCCCCCCCCGTTCTTC. It specifies CASPSPPPFF.

The chain is built from TRBV7-2 and TRBJ2-3, with TRBD2 matching over 14 bases. CDR1 SGHTA and CDR2 FQGNSA come from the germline V gene. V lost 3 bases and J lost 3; bases outside the gene matches: 5. The CDR3 contains 17 residues. The CDR3 loop reads CASSLTWTSGRTDTQYF. The DNA for the CDR3 is TGTGCCAGCAGCTTGACCTGGACTAGCGGGAGGACAGATACGCAGTATTTT.

This clone has just one count. J is TRBJ1-1 and V is TRBV3-1 (or the pseudogene TRBV3-2), with D perhaps TRBD1 (5 bases). Germline V gene lookup returns CDR1 LGHDT and CDR2 YNNKEL (reference sequence). Trimming cost V 4 bases and J 7 bases, with 13 bases left between them. The CDR3 runs 13 residues. The DNA of the CDR3 is TGTGCCAGCAGCCGCCTGAGGGGAAGTGAAGCTTTCTTT. This translates into CASSRLRGSEAFF.

Written as DNA, the CDR3 is TGTGCCAGCACCAAGACTAGCGGGATACCCTCTAGCACAGATACGCAGTATTTT. As protein: CASTKTSGIPSSTDTQYF. V gene TRBV11-2 combines with J gene TRBJ2-3; 11 bases fit TRBD2. Germline CDR1 SGHAT, CDR2 FQNNGV. The CDR3 contains 18 residues. V lost 7 bases to trimming and J lost 0 bases; unmatched junction nucleotides: 12. Combining the CDR3 with reference TRBV11-2 and TRBJ2-3 gives the whole variable domain EAGVAQSPRYKIIEKRQSVAFWCNPISGHATLYWYQQILGQGPKLLIQFQNNGVVDDSQLPKDRFSAERLKGVDSTLKIQPAKLEDSAVYLCASTKTSGIPSSTDTQYFGPGTRLTVL.

This chain joins TRBV18 and TRBJ1-4, with D possibly TRBD1 on 6 matching bases. This CDR3 comprises 18 residues. Between the trimmed V and J ends, which lost 1 base and 7 bases, there was a span of 22 bases. From germline, CDR1 is KGHSH and CDR2 LQKENI. CDR3 nucleotides: TGTGCCAGCTCACCACGCCGGGAGGGGGGCGAATTTGGTGAAAAACTGTTTTTT. Its translation: CASSPRREGGEFGEKLFF.

J is TRBJ2-1 and V is TRBV3-1 (or the pseudogene TRBV3-2); no definite D call. V lost 1 base to trimming and J lost 0 bases, with 7 bases between them. The CDR3 contains 15 residues. Germline V gives CDR1 LGHDT, CDR2 YNNKEL (reference sequence). The CDR3 loop is CASSQGVISYNEQFF. The CDR3 DNA follows: TGTGCCAGCAGCCAAGGAGTGATCTCCTACAATGAGCAGTTCTTC.

The CDR3 DNA is TGTGCCAGCATGGGGGCTAGACTTAATTCACCCCTCCACTTT. Amino acids: CASMGARLNSPLHF. The gene calls are TRBV6-5 and TRBJ1-6, with D tentatively TRBD1 (6 bases). CDR1 and CDR2 (germline): MNHEY, SVGAGI. This CDR3 is 14 amino acids long. V lost 7 bases to trimming and J lost 6 bases, with 13 bases between them.

The genes are TRBV28 and TRBJ1-5; perhaps TRBD1 as D (5 bases). The CDR3 has 17 amino acids. The germline V gene has CDR1 MDHEN and CDR2 SYDVKM. Trimming pared 5 bases from V and 9 bases from J, leaving 26 bases between. The CDR3 bases are TGTGCCAGCAGTCTGGTCGGGCAGTTGGAAAACGGGGGGCCCCAGCATTTT. Protein: CASSLVGQLENGGPQHF.

The gene calls are TRBV6-5 and TRBJ1-1; D may be TRBD1 (5 bases). The V end was cut by 5 bases, the J end by 1 base, with 11 bases between. This CDR3 spans 14 amino acids. Germline loops: CDR1 MNHEY, CDR2 SVGAGI. The CDR3 coding sequence is TGTGCCAGCAGTAACCTAGACAGGAACACTGAAGCTTTCTTT. Its protein product is CASSNLDRNTEAFF.

This chain joins TRBV3-1 (or the pseudogene TRBV3-2) and TRBJ2-5; D call uncertain. Trimming took off 0 bases at V and 7 bases at J, with 3 bases between the two ends. Germline CDR1 is LGHDT and CDR2 is YNNKEL (reference sequence). The CDR3 covers 11 residues. CDR3 coding DNA: TGTGCCAGCAGCCAAGAGGGGACCCAGTACTTC. It codes for CASSQEGTQYF.

V is TRBV27 and J is TRBJ2-3, with 12 nucleotides matching TRBD2. Per germline, CDR1 MNHEY and CDR2 SMNVEV (reference sequence). The V segment lost 8 bases and the J segment 5 bases; nucleotides outside the gene matches: 11. The CDR3 has 16 residues. The CDR3 spells CASLPLAGGPGDTQYF. CDR3 nucleotide sequence: TGTGCCAGCCTTCCCCTAGCGGGAGGGCCCGGAGATACGCAGTATTTT.

The CDR3 here is CASSDSFGTQYF. Written as DNA, the CDR3 is TGTGCCAGCAGTGACTCGTTCGGGACCCAGTACTTC. This chain links TRBV6-4 with TRBJ2-5; D is undetermined. CDR3 length: 12 residues. Germline V gene lookup returns CDR1 MRHNA and CDR2 SNTAGT. V gave up 0 bases and J gave up 7 bases, with 6 bases separating them.

The chain links TRBV14 to TRBJ1-2; TRBD1 is a possible D gene (5 bases). The CDR3 runs 13 residues. Germline CDR1 and CDR2: SGHDN and FVKESK. V was clipped by 2 bases and J by 4 bases, with 8 bases between them. The CDR3 is CASSQTTVYGYTF. The CDR3 bases are TGTGCCAGCAGCCAAACGACAGTCTATGGCTACACCTTC.

The chain's CDR3 is CASRPSGGEGYTF. The CDR3 bases are TGTGCCAGCAGGCCTTCAGGGGGCGAAGGCTACACCTTC. V and J are TRBV28 and TRBJ1-2; 8 bases are shared with TRBD1. The CDR3 consists of 13 residues. Germline CDR1 and CDR2: MDHEN and SYDVKM. The V gene end was trimmed by 6 bases and the J gene end by 8 bases; junction bases not matched to a gene: 8.

The J gene is TRBJ2-3, the V gene TRBV2; 9 nucleotides align to TRBD2. The J segment lost 3 bases and the V segment lost 6 bases, leaving 7 bases of the junction unmatched. CDR1 SNHLY and CDR2 FYNNEI come from the germline V gene. This CDR3 is 15 amino acids long. Here the CDR3 DNA reads TGTGCCAGCAGCGAGGGTCTAGCGGGAACAGATACGCAGTATTTT. Amino acids: CASSEGLAGTDTQYF.

The chain combines TRBV2 with TRBJ1-2, with D tentatively TRBD1 (6 bases). The length of the CDR3 is 12 residues. Trimming removed 7 bases at V and 4 bases at J, with 10 bases between. Germline CDR1 and CDR2: SNHLY and FYNNEI. The chain's CDR3 is CASNTGRYGYTF. The CDR3 DNA follows: TGTGCCAGCAATACAGGGCGCTATGGCTACACCTTC.

The CDR3 DNA reads TGTGCCAGCAGCCCGATAGCGGGACCCGGCGAGCAGTACTTC. Translating it yields CASSPIAGPGEQYF. The chain recombines TRBV11-2 with TRBJ2-7; 8 bases match TRBD2. The CDR3 consists of 14 residues. After removal of 5 bases from V and 6 bases from J, the junction contained 9 bases not matched to a gene. Germline V lookup: CDR1 SGHAT, CDR2 FQNNGV.

The chain carries TRBV28 and TRBJ1-5; TRBD1 is a possible D gene (5 bases). Germline V gene lookup returns CDR1 MDHEN and CDR2 SYDVKM. This CDR3 comprises 14 residues. Trimming shortened V by 5 bases and J by 4 bases, and 12 bases separated the two germline ends. The CDR3 reads CASSLGGGNQPQHF. CDR3 nucleotides: TGTGCCAGCAGTCTCGGTGGGGGGAATCAGCCCCAGCATTTT.

V usage is TRBV29-1 and J usage is TRBJ2-7; weak D call: TRBD1 (6 bases). Germline V CDR1 and CDR2: SQVTM, ANQGSEA. V was shortened by 4 bases and J by 4 bases, with 11 bases between the two germline ends. The CDR3 has 12 residues. The CDR3 loop is CSVAGAMYEQYF. CDR3 DNA sequence: TGCAGCGTTGCAGGGGCCATGTACGAGCAGTACTTC.

This clone showed up just a few times. The chain has TRBV5-1 and TRBJ1-5; unclear D gene. CDR1 is SGHRS, CDR2 YFSETQ, per germline. The CDR3 covers 13 residues. The V end lost 1 base, the J end lost 5 bases, and 7 bases lay between the germline ends. CDR3 bases: TGCGCCAGCAGCTTGAGTGTTGATCAGCCCCAGCATTTT. Its translation: CASSLSVDQPQHF.

This chain links TRBV7-9 with TRBJ2-7; 10 nucleotides align to TRBD2. Germline assignment: CDR1 SEHNR and CDR2 FQNEAQ (reference sequence). The V segment lost 5 bases and the J segment 2 bases; nucleotides outside the gene matches: 3. The CDR3 is 14 amino acids. The CDR3 reads CASSRSGRAYEQYF. CDR3 sequence (DNA): TGTGCCAGCAGCCGCAGCGGGAGGGCCTACGAGCAGTACTTC.

This chain links TRBV7-3 with TRBJ2-1; 7 nucleotides agree with TRBD1. The CDR3 has 19 residues. The V gene's germline CDR1 is SGHTA and CDR2 FQGTGA. The J segment lost 7 bases and the V segment lost 5 bases, leaving 23 bases of the junction unmatched. The CDR3 region has the DNA TGTGCCAGCAGCCACACTACGACAGGGCAAGCGACAGGAAGGAATGAGCAGTTCTTC. Protein sequence: CASSHTTTGQATGRNEQFF.

V gene TRBV19 combines with J gene TRBJ2-1; 11 bases agree with TRBD2. The V gene's germline CDR1 is LNHDA and CDR2 SQIVND (reference sequence). Trimming at V came to 0 bases and at J to 6 bases, leaving 4 bases not matched to a gene. This CDR3 contains 16 residues. Written as DNA, the CDR3 is TGTGCCAGTAGTATAGACTTGCTAGCGGGAGGCAATGAGCAGTTCTTC. It encodes CASSIDLLAGGNEQFF. The whole variable domain, filled in from reference TRBV19 and TRBJ2-1, reads DGGITQSPKYLFRKEGQNVTLSCEQNLNHDAMYWYRQDPGQGLRLIYYSQIVNDFQKGDIAEGYSVSREKKESFPLTVTSAQKNPTAFYLCASSIDLLAGGNEQFFGPGTRLTVL.

This clone was seen only once. This rearrangement joins TRBV19 to TRBJ2-3, with D possibly matching TRBD2 (6 bases). The CDR3 runs to 15 residues. V was pared by 5 bases and J by 2 bases, with 14 bases between. Germline V lookup: CDR1 LNHDA, CDR2 SQIVND (reference sequence). Here the CDR3 reads CASSSGGTFTDTQYF. The CDR3 region has the DNA TGTGCCAGTAGTTCCGGGGGAACTTTCACAGATACGCAGTATTTT.